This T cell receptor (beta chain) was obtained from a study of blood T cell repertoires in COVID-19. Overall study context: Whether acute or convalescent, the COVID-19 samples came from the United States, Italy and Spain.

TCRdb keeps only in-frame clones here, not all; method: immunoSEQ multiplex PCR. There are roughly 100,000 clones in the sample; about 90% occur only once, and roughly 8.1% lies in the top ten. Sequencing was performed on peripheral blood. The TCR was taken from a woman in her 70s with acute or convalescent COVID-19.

Here the CDR3 DNA reads TGTGCCAGCAGTTACGCAAGGGAGGGGTCCTATGGCTACACCTTC. Its translation: CASSYAREGSYGYTF. The chain recombines TRBV6-5 with TRBJ1-2, with a possible D match to TRBD1 (5 bases). CDR3 length: 15 amino acids. Trimming removed 2 bases from V and 4 bases from J, with 14 bases in between. CDR1 MNHEY and CDR2 SVGAGI come from the germline V gene.